The next 21 T cell receptor beta chains were all read from a single sample in a study of blood T cell repertoires in COVID-19. Generated by immunoSEQ multiplex PCR, the TCRdb table keeps only in-frame clones and is missing some. In the table there are 70,000 to 85,000 clones, around 80% of which are singletons. The source material was peripheral blood. These receptor sequences come from a man aged 55 to 70 with acute or convalescent COVID-19.

The gene calls are TRBV6-2 or TRBV6-3 and TRBJ2-7, with D perhaps matching TRBD1 (6 bases). Per germline, CDR1 MNHEY and CDR2 SVGEGT. The germline V and J ends were trimmed by 4 bases and 6 bases, with 16 bases remaining between them. The CDR3 contains 14 residues. The CDR3 here is CASSSDRTVGEQYF. The CDR3 DNA sequence: TGTGCCAGCAGTTCCGACCGGACAGTTGGCGAGCAGTACTTC.

This chain links TRBV27 with TRBJ2-2; D is uncertain. V was cut by 6 bases and J by 6 bases, with 14 bases left in between. Per germline, CDR1 MNHEY and CDR2 SMNVEV (reference sequence). The CDR3 sequence is 14 residues long. CDR3 in DNA: TGTGCCAGCAGCCTAAGACAAGTTGCCGGGGAGCTGTTTTTT. The encoded protein is CASSLRQVAGELFF.

The CDR3 loop is CAISVQAGEKLFF. CDR3 in DNA: TGTGCCATCAGTGTTCAGGCGGGGGAAAAACTGTTTTTT. The gene calls are TRBV10-3 and TRBJ1-4; no reliable D call. Germline values: CDR1 ENHRY, CDR2 SYGVKD. The CDR3 runs to 13 residues. With 4 bases removed from V and 8 bases from J, the gap between germline ends came to 11 bases.

This chain links TRBV5-1 with TRBJ1-2, with a weak D call TRBD1 (6 bases). The CDR3 has 15 residues. From germline, CDR1 is SGHRS and CDR2 YFSETQ. V was clipped by 0 bases and J by 8 bases, with 17 bases between them. The CDR3 spells CASSLDGGMLSGYTF. As DNA, the CDR3 is TGCGCCAGCAGCTTGGATGGGGGCATGCTCTCGGGCTACACCTTC.

This rearrangement joins TRBV30 to TRBJ2-3; D may be TRBD2 (6 bases). This CDR3 region has 13 residues. V was shortened by 3 bases and J by 3 bases, with 10 bases between the two germline ends. Germline CDR1 GTSNPN, CDR2 SVGIG (reference sequence). CDR3 region: CAWRVGGTDTQYF. The CDR3, as DNA: TGTGCCTGGAGAGTCGGGGGAACAGATACGCAGTATTTT.

The CDR3 spells CARTSGGTHTDTQYF. The CDR3 nucleotides read TGTGCCAGAACTAGCGGGGGGACTCATACAGATACGCAGTATTTT. The genes are TRBV2 and TRBJ2-3; TRBD2 matches 12 bases. J lost 3 bases, V lost 9 bases, and 7 bases had no gene match. This CDR3 is 15 amino acids long. From germline, CDR1 is SNHLY and CDR2 FYNNEI.

This clone was observed a few times. The chain combines TRBV12-3 or TRBV12-4 with TRBJ1-1; the D gene is possibly TRBD1 (5 bases). The ends were cut back, 6 bases at V and 1 base at J, with 9 bases in the middle. This CDR3 has 13 amino acids. Here the CDR3 reads CASRYTGNTEAFF. CDR3 sequence (DNA): TGTGCCAGCAGATACACAGGGAACACTGAAGCTTTCTTT.

This clone is a singleton in its sample. The V call is TRBV4-1, the J call TRBJ2-1; 7 nucleotides match TRBD1. The length of the CDR3 is 16 residues. The V segment lost 2 bases and the J segment 6 bases; nucleotides outside the gene matches: 10. The germline CDR1 and CDR2 sequences are MGHRA and YSYEKL. This CDR3 is CASSQPLPTGTNEQFF. As DNA, the CDR3 is TGCGCCAGCAGCCAACCTCTACCGACAGGGACCAATGAGCAGTTCTTC.

This clone has only one observation. This chain joins TRBV10-3 and TRBJ2-5, with no clear D. This CDR3 has 16 amino acids. Germline values: CDR1 ENHRY, CDR2 SYGVKD. Trimming cost V 0 bases and J 2 bases, with 13 bases left between them. CDR3 sequence (DNA): TGTGCCATCAGTGAGTCGTGGGCTCCTCGACAAGAGACCCAGTACTTC. Its translation is CAISESWAPRQETQYF.

A single count supports this clone. This sequence joins TRBV5-1 and TRBJ1-3; D might be TRBD1 (6 bases). Trimming removed 2 bases from V and 8 bases from J, with 14 bases in between. The germline CDR1 and CDR2 sequences are SGHRS and YFSETQ. CDR3 length equals 14 residues. The CDR3 region is CASSFGQPTDTIYF. Written as DNA, the CDR3 is TGCGCCAGCAGCTTCGGACAGCCGACCGACACCATATATTTT.

The rearrangement links TRBV6-5 to TRBJ1-2; D is possibly TRBD1 (5 bases). The germline V and J ends were trimmed by 6 bases and 3 bases, with 17 bases remaining between them. Germline V gene data show CDR1 as MNHEY and CDR2 as SVGAGI. This CDR3 is 15 amino acids long. CDR3 residues: CASRPPGGVDYGYTF. The CDR3 region has the DNA TGTGCCAGCAGGCCACCGGGGGGAGTCGACTATGGCTACACCTTC.

The genes are TRBV10-3 and TRBJ2-7; D is unresolved. The V end was cut by 7 bases, the J end by 10 bases, with 11 bases between. CDR3 length: 10 residues. Germline V gives CDR1 ENHRY, CDR2 SYGVKD. The CDR3 sequence is CAITEKYQYF. For the CDR3, the DNA is TGTGCCATCACGGAGAAATACCAGTACTTC.

The V call is TRBV19, the J call TRBJ1-1, with 8 nucleotides matching TRBD1. Germline lookup yields CDR1 LNHDA and CDR2 SQIVND (reference sequence). This CDR3 is 15 amino acids long. The ends lost 10 bases at V and 1 base at J; junction bases unmatched: 11. The CDR3 DNA is TGTGCCACCCCCTCTTACCAGGGGGCGAACACTGAAGCTTTCTTT. Protein product: CATPSYQGANTEAFF.

This rearrangement joins TRBV5-1 to TRBJ1-1; D possibly corresponds to TRBD1 (6 bases). With 4 bases removed from V and 2 bases from J, the gap between germline ends came to 12 bases. The CDR3 length is 14 residues. Germline V lookup: CDR1 SGHRS, CDR2 YFSETQ. The chain's CDR3 is CASSRLTGNTEAFF. The CDR3 nucleotides are TGCGCCAGCAGCCGACTGACAGGAAACACTGAAGCTTTCTTT.

The chain is built from TRBV6-2 or TRBV6-3 and TRBJ2-1; 8 positions match TRBD2. The V gene end was trimmed by 2 bases and the J gene end by 8 bases; junction bases not matched to a gene: 5. CDR1 and CDR2 from the germline V gene are MNHEY and SVGEGT. The CDR3 has 14 amino acids. CDR3 sequence: CASSYRRGAYEQFF. The CDR3, as DNA: TGTGCCAGCAGTTACCGGCGGGGGGCCTATGAGCAGTTCTTC.

This sequence joins TRBV28 and TRBJ1-5; 7 bases are a match to TRBD1. This CDR3 spans 16 amino acids. After removal of 5 bases from V and 3 bases from J, the junction contained 10 bases not matched to a gene. The V gene's germline CDR1 is MDHEN and CDR2 SYDVKM. The CDR3 loop reads CASSPRGRGSNQPQHF. The CDR3, as DNA: TGTGCCAGCAGTCCTAGGGGCAGGGGGTCCAATCAGCCCCAGCATTTT.

V is TRBV19 and J is TRBJ1-4, with D possibly being TRBD1 (5 bases). V dropped 5 bases and J dropped 6 bases, with 16 bases sitting between them. The V gene's germline CDR1 is LNHDA and CDR2 SQIVND (reference sequence). The CDR3 is 15 residues long. The CDR3 coding sequence is TGTGCCAGTAGTGGAGAAGGTGGGGCTTATGAAAAACTGTTTTTT. It is translated as CASSGEGGAYEKLFF.

Here the CDR3 DNA reads TGTGCCAGCTCAGCCGGGACTGCGGATACGCAGTATTTT. Protein sequence: CASSAGTADTQYF. The V and J genes are TRBV18 and TRBJ2-3; possible D gene TRBD2, 6 bases. The germline V gene encodes CDR1 KGHSH and CDR2 LQKENI. Trimming left V 5 bases short and J 6 bases short, with 12 bases between. CDR3 length: 13 residues.

The chain uses TRBV27 and TRBJ1-6; weak D call: TRBD1 (5 bases). This CDR3 spans 15 amino acids. From germline, CDR1 is MNHEY and CDR2 SMNVEV (reference sequence). V lost 6 bases to trimming and J lost 6 bases, with 15 bases between them. The CDR3 loop reads CASSFAGQGNSPLHF. DNA for the CDR3: TGTGCCAGCAGCTTCGCAGGGCAGGGTAATTCACCCCTCCACTTT.

The J gene is TRBJ2-3, the V gene TRBV25-1, with TRBD1 as a possible D gene (6 bases). There are 17 residues in the CDR3. Deletions cut 2 bases from V and 1 base from J, with 16 bases between. Per germline, CDR1 MGHDK and CDR2 SYGVNS. The CDR3 here is CASSEGFIRGGTDTQYF. CDR3 DNA: TGTGCCAGCAGTGAAGGGTTTATCAGGGGAGGCACAGATACGCAGTATTTT.

This sequence joins TRBV28 and TRBJ2-7; 12 nucleotides line up with TRBD2. V dropped 5 bases and J dropped 5; count of bases not matched to a gene: 10. This CDR3 is 16 amino acids long. Germline V gives CDR1 MDHEN, CDR2 SYDVKM. The CDR3 DNA reads TGTGCCAGCAGTCCCCATGGACTAGCGGGGAGGGACGAGCAGTACTTC. Translating it yields CASSPHGLAGRDEQYF.